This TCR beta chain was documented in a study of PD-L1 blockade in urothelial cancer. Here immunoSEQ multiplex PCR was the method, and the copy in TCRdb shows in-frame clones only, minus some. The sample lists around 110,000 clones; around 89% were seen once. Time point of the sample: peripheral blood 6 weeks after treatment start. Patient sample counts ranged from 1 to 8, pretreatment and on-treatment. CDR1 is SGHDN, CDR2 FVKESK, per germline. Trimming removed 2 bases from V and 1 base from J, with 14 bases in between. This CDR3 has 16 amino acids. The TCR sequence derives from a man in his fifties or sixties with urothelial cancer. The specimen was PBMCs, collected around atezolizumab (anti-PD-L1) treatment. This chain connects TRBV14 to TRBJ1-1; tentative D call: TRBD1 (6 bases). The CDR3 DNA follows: TGTGCCAGCAGCCAATTTGAGGGGGTGAGGAACACTGAAGCTTTCTTT. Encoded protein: CASSQFEGVRNTEAFF.